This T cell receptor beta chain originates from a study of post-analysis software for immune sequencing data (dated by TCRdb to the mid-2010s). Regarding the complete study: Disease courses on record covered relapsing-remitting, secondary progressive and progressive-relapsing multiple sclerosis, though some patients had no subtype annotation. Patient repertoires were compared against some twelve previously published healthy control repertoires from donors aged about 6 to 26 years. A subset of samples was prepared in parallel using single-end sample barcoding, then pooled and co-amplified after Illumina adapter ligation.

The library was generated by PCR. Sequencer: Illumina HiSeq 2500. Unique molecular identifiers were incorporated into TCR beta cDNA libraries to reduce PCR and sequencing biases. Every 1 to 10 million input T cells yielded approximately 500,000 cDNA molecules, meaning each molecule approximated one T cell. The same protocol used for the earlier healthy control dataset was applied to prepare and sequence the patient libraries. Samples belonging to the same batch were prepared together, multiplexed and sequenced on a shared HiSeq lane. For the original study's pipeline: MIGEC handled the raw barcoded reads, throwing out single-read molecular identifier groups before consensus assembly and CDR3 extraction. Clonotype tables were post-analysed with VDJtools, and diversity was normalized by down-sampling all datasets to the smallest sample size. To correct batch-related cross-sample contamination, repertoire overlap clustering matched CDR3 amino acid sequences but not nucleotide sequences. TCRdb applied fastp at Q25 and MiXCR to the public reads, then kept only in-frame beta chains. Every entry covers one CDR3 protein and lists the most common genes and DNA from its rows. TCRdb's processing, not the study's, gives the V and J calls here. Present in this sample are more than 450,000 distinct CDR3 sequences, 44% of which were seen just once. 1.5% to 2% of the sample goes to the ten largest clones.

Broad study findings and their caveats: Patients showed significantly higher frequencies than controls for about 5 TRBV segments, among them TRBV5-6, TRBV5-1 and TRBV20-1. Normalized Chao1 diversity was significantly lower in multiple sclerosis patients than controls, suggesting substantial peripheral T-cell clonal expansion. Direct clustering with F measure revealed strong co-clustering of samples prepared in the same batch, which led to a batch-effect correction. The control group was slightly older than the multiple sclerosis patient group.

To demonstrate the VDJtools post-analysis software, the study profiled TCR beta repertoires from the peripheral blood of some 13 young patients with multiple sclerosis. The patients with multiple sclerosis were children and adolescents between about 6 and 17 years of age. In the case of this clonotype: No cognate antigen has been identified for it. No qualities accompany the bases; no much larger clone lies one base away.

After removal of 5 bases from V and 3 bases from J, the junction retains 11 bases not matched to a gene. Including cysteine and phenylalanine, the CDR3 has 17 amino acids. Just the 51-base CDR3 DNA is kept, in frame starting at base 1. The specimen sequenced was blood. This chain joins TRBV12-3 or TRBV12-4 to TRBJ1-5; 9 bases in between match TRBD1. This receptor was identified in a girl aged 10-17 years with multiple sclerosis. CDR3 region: CASSLRDRVKYNQPQHF. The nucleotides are TGTGCCAGCAGTCTCCGGGACAGGGTAAAATACAATCAGCCCCAGCATTTT.